This T cell receptor (beta chain) was sequenced during a study of T cell changes during pregnancy in multiple sclerosis. The CDR3 is 13 amino acids. The V end was cut by 3 bases, the J end by 6 bases, with 11 bases between. CDR1 and CDR2 (germline): MNHEY, SMNVEV (reference sequence). Measured with immunoSEQ multiplex PCR; TCRdb has only the in-frame clones, and not every one. The sample has approximately 37,000 clones, approximately 91% seen once. The gene calls are TRBV27 and TRBJ1-2; D is ambiguous. The clonotype comes from a female donor with multiple sclerosis, enrolled in a pregnancy study. Sample: CD8+ T cells from peripheral blood mononuclear cells, taken in the first trimester of pregnancy. The CDR3 region is CASSLSRVNGYTF. The CDR3 DNA is TGTGCCAGCAGTTTGAGCCGGGTGAATGGCTACACCTTC.